This T cell receptor beta chain originates from a study of T cell responses to AZD1222 COVID-19 vaccine. To note about this clone: Its target is not known.

The table came from immunoSEQ multiplex PCR; TCRdb's copy has only in-frame clones and leaves some out. Of about 150,000 clones in the sample, under 95% were seen once. Germline assignment: CDR1 MGHRA and CDR2 YSYEKL. Trimming stripped 0 bases from V and 1 base from J, with 15 bases between. The CDR3 loop spans 17 amino acids. Study conclusions and caveats: Donors were largely white British and mainly female; clonal diversity was possibly underestimated. Seropositive status at baseline applied to only six AZD1222 recipients. A reported finding is that nearly half of spike-specific TCRs target unmutated variant regions.

The origin of this receptor is an adult in good health. The chain links TRBV4-1 to TRBJ2-5; D tentatively fits TRBD1 or TRBD2 (7 bases each). The sample was peripheral blood, taken on day 0 of AZD1222 vaccination. CDR3 nucleotides: TGCGCCAGCAGCCAAGAGGAGGGGGCTAGCGGCCAAGAGACCCAGTACTTC. Its protein is CASSQEEGASGQETQYF.